This TCR beta chain was found in a study of shared clonotypes between healthy human individuals. Study-wide context: The study enrolled a couple of women and a few men aged 18 to 49.

Study-level findings and limits: The study found lower generation probabilities in non-shared clonotypes than in those shared by all four donors. The study found roughly 5% of naive CD4 clonotypes shared across several donors.

For this clone: Its antigen remains unidentified.

CDR3 length: 16 amino acids. Germline assignment: CDR1 SNHLY and CDR2 FYNNEI. The V end was cut by 7 bases, the J end by 4 bases, with 20 bases between. Methods used by the authors: With immunoSEQ giving junction-only sequences and no quality scores, filtering differed. The table came from immunoSEQ multiplex PCR; TCRdb's copy has only in-frame clones and leaves some out. The V and J calls and clone size were taken over from that table, and D and trimming were inferred from the DNA. The sample has 2 million to 2.5 million clones; 90% to 95% are singletons. This sequence joins TRBV2 and TRBJ1-5; the D gene is possibly TRBD1 (5 bases). The source is a man aged 18 to 35 in good health. Some clones in this sample may be carry-over from other donors' samples. Sequencing input: naive CD4+ T cells from PBMCs. Subset of the sample: CD45RA+ positively selected. In DNA form, the CDR3 reads TGTGCCAGCAACCAGAATGGGGCAGCTCTTAATCAGCCCCAGCATTTT. It codes for CASNQNGAALNQPQHF.